This paragraph reports one TCR beta chain. This entry comes from a study of preoperative IRX-2 immunotherapy in early breast cancer. Treatment specified: preoperative locoregional IRX-2 cytokine immunotherapy. Patients received preoperative, locoregional IRX-2 cytokine immunotherapy in a phase Ib study. Germline V lookup: CDR1 MNHGY, CDR2 SAAAGT. V dropped 4 bases and J dropped 0 bases, with 14 bases sitting between them. The CDR3 length is 16 residues. Method: immunoSEQ multiplex PCR; TCRdb's copy keeps in-frame clones and lacks some. The table shows 24,000 or so clones, with just under 80% occurring only once.

This sequence originates from a human donor with breast cancer. The chain combines TRBV6-8 with TRBJ2-3; no reliable D call. The sequenced sample was lymph node tissue, obtained before IRX-2 immunotherapy. The CDR3 DNA sequence: TGTGCCAGCAGTTCCCTAATCAGGAGAAGCACAGATACGCAGTATTTT. It encodes CASSSLIRRSTDTQYF.